This T cell receptor beta chain was captured by sequencing in a study of monozygotic twins with inflammatory bowel disease. TCRdb reprocessed the 5' RACE reads and keeps a single row for each CDR3 protein, giving no DNA. The specimen's table records 350,000 to 500,000 distinct CDR3 sequences. This CDR3 region has 14 residues. This sequence joins TRBV12-3 or TRBV12-4 and TRBJ1-1; absent DNA, TCRdb's TRBD1 call cannot be checked. The clonotype comes from a human donor with ulcerative colitis or Crohn's disease, or a healthy co-twin of an affected twin (not recorded which). Sequenced input: blood. This CDR3 is CASSYGTLNTEAFF.